The clone carrying this T cell receptor beta chain has more than one count but fewer than ten. Antigen: not known. The data derive from a study of T-cell reconstitution after alpha-beta-depleted transplantation in children. Study conclusions and caveats: Newly made T cells mostly supplied T-cell counts and diversity one year after transplant. Surviving recipient cells, namely T cells and thymic progenitors, were the source of high day-60 TCRbeta diversity in some patients. There were reportedly several hundred expanded graft clones from which alpha-beta T cells came about two months after transplant.

This CDR3 is built from 15 residues. The V gene lost 5 bases and the J gene lost 2 bases, with 15 bases spanning the gap. Unique molecular identifiers tagged the TCRbeta library. One entry per CDR3 protein results from TCRdb running MiXCR on the PCR reads. The table shows about a million distinct CDR3 sequences, with about 31% occurring only once. The chain has TRBV12-3 or TRBV12-4 and TRBJ1-1; possibly TRBD1 for D (6 bases). This receptor was obtained from a boy in the first two years of life who had a stem cell transplant for SCID, so the T cells may come from the graft donor. The source was PBMCs, mostly from graft donor cells, collected 360 days after TCRalphabeta/CD19-depleted stem cell transplant. CDR3 residues: CASSTRTVSNTEAFF. The CDR3 region has the DNA TGTGCCAGCAGTACCCGGACAGTAAGTAACACTGAAGCTTTCTTT.